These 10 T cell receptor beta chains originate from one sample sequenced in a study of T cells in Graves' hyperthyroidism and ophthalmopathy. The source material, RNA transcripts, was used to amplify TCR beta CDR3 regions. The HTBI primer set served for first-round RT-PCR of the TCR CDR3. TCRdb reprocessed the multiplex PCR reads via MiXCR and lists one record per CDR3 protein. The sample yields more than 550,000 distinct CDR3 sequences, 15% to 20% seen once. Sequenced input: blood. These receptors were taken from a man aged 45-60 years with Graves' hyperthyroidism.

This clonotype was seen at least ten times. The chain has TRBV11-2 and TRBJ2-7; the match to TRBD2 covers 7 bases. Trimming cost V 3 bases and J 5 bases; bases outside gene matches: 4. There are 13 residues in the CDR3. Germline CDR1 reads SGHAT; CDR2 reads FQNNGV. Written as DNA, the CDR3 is TGTGCCAGCAGCTTTGCGGGAGAGGACGAGCAGTACTTC. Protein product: CASSFAGEDEQYF.

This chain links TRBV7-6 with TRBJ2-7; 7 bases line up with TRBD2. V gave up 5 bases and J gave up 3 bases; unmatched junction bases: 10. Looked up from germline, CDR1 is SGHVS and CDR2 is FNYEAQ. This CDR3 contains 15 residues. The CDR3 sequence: CASSPSHGLVYEQYF. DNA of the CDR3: TGTGCCAGCAGCCCATCTCACGGACTAGTCTACGAGCAGTACTTC.

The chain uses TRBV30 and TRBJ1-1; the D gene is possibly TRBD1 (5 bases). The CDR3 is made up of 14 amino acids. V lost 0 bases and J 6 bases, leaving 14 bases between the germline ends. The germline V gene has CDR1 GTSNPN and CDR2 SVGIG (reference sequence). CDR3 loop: CAWSVEGGVAEAFF. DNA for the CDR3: TGTGCCTGGAGTGTAGAGGGAGGGGTGGCTGAAGCTTTCTTT.

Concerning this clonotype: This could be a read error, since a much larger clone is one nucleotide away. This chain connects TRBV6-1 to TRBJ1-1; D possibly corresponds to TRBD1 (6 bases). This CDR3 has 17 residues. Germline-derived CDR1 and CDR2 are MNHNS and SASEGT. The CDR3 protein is CASSPYLGGAVNTEAIF. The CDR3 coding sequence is TGTGCCAGCAGCCCCTACTTGGGGGGGGCAGTGAACACTGAAGCTATCTTT.

The CDR3 sequence is CSARDSSRSADYNEQFF. The CDR3 region has the DNA TGCAGTGCTAGAGATTCCTCCAGGAGCGCGGACTACAATGAGCAGTTCTTC. This chain links TRBV20-1 with TRBJ2-1; D is ambiguous. V was cut by 0 bases and J by 3 bases, with 18 bases left in between. The CDR3 has 17 amino acids. Germline CDR1 reads DFQATT; CDR2 reads SNEGSKA (reference sequence).

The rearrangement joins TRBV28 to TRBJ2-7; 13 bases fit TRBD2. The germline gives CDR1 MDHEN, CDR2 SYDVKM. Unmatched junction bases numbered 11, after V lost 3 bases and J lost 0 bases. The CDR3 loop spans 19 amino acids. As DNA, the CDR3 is TGTGCCAGCAGTTTTTCGGGACTAGCGGGACTGAAGAGCTCCTACGAGCAGTACTTC. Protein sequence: CASSFSGLAGLKSSYEQYF.

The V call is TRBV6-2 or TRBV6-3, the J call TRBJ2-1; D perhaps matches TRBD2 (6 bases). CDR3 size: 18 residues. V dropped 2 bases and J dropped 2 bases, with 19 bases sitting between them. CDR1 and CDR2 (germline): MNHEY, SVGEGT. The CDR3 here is CASSYVHSLRLAYNEQFF. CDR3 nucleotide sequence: TGTGCCAGCAGTTACGTACATTCTCTCCGACTAGCCTACAATGAGCAGTTCTTC.

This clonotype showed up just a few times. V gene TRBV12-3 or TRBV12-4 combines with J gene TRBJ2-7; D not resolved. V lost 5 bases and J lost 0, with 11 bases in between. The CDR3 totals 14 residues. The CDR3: CASSHRLTSYEQYF. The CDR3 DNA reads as TGTGCCAGCAGTCATAGATTAACCTCCTACGAGCAGTACTTC.

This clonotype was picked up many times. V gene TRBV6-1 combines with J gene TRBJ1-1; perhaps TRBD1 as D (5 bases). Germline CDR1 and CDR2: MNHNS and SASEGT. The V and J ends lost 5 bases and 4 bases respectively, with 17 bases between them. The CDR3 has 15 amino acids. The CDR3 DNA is TGTGCCAGCAGTCCTTTGAAGGGGCTGGTCACTGAAGCTTTCTTT. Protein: CASSPLKGLVTEAFF.

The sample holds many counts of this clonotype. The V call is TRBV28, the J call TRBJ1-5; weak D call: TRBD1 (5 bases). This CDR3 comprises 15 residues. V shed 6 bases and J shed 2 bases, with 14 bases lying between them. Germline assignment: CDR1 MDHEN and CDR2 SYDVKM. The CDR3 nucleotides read TGTGCCAGCAGGGTCCCCGGGGCAGGCAATCAGCCCCAGCATTTT. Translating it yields CASRVPGAGNQPQHF.